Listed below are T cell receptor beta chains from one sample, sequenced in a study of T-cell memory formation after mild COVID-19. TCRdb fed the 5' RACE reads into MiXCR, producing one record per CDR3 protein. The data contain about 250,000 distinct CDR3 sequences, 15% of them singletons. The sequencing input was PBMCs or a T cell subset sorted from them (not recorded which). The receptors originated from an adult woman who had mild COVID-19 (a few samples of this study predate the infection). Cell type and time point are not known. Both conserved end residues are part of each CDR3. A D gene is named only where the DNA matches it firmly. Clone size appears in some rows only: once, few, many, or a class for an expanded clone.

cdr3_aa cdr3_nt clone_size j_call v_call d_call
CASSPQGQPQHF TGTGCCAGCAGCCCCCAGGGGCAGCCCCAGCATTTT NA TRBJ1-5 TRBV6-1 NA
CASSLWTGIDSNQPQHF TGTGCCAGCAGTTTATGGACAGGAATTGATAGCAATCAGCCCCAGCATTTT NA TRBJ1-5 TRBV12-3/TRBV12-4 TRBD1
CAWGRQTTTDTQYF TGTGCCTGGGGGCGGCAGACTACCACAGATACGCAGTATTTT NA TRBJ2-3 TRBV30 NA
CSVGGYTF TGCAGCGTTGGTGGCTACACCTTC many TRBJ1-2 TRBV29-1 NA
CSARPQGQETQYF TGCAGTGCTAGGCCTCAGGGGCAAGAGACCCAGTACTTC NA TRBJ2-5 TRBV20-1 NA
CASSPSRIYAGVYGYTF TGTGCCAGCAGCCCCTCCCGAATCTATGCGGGCGTCTATGGCTACACCTTC NA TRBJ1-2 TRBV3-1 NA
CASSLLAGGNTDTQYF TGCGCCAGCAGCTTGCTAGCGGGCGGGAACACAGATACGCAGTATTTT few TRBJ2-3 TRBV5-1 TRBD2
CASSLGGWDEQYF TGTGCCAGCAGCTTAGGGGGATGGGACGAGCAGTACTTC NA TRBJ2-7 TRBV5-5 NA
CASSTRRARGADTQYF TGTGCCAGCAGTACCCGACGGGCCCGCGGCGCAGATACGCAGTATTTT NA TRBJ2-3 TRBV12-3/TRBV12-4 NA
CASSSGTVNIQYF TGTGCCAGCAGCTCTGGGACGGTAAACATTCAGTACTTC few TRBJ2-4 TRBV5-6 NA
CASSLARVNSYEQYF TGCGCCAGCAGCTTGGCCAGAGTTAACTCCTACGAGCAGTACTTC many TRBJ2-7 TRBV5-1 NA
CASSQGSTSSSYNEQFF TGCGCCAGCAGCCAAGGTAGCACCTCTAGCTCCTACAATGAGCAGTTCTTC few TRBJ2-1 TRBV4-1 NA
CASSFTGSGNTIYF TGTGCCAGCAGTTTTACAGGGTCTGGAAACACCATATATTTT many TRBJ1-3 TRBV12-3/TRBV12-4 NA
CASSPGMSYGYTF TGTGCCAGCAGCCCCGGGATGAGCTATGGCTACACCTTC NA TRBJ1-2 TRBV7-2 NA
CATRSSGSINEQFF TGTGCCACCAGATCTAGCGGGAGTATCAATGAGCAGTTCTTC NA TRBJ2-1 TRBV6-2/TRBV6-3 TRBD2
CSVEDLGRVSSEQFF TGCAGCGTTGAAGATCTGGGCAGGGTTAGTAGTGAGCAGTTCTTC many TRBJ2-1 TRBV29-1 NA
CASRLGQGIGEAFF TGTGCCAGCAGACTAGGACAGGGGATCGGGGAAGCTTTCTTT few TRBJ1-1 TRBV12-3/TRBV12-4 TRBD1
CASSFQVGRADTQYF TGTGCCAGCAGCTTTCAAGTAGGCCGGGCAGATACGCAGTATTTT few TRBJ2-3 TRBV5-4 NA
CAWTRQIIYNEQFF TGTGCCTGGACTAGACAGATCATTTACAATGAGCAGTTCTTC NA TRBJ2-1 TRBV30 NA
CASSSTRGTATDTQYF TGCGCCAGCAGCTCGACTCGCGGGACCGCTACAGATACGCAGTATTTT many TRBJ2-3 TRBV5-1 NA
CASSLVMPLGNTIYF TGTGCCAGCAGCTTAGTAATGCCGCTCGGAAACACCATATATTTT NA TRBJ1-3 TRBV7-9 NA
CASSQGQGSSYEQYF TGTGCCAGCTCACAGGGACAGGGTAGCTCCTACGAGCAGTACTTC many TRBJ2-7 TRBV18 TRBD1
CASSSGQEINYGYTF TGCGCCAGCAGCTCGGGACAGGAGATAAACTATGGCTACACCTTC many TRBJ1-2 TRBV5-1 TRBD1
CASSGRGRANVLTF TGTGCCAGCAGTGGCAGGGGAAGGGCCAACGTCCTGACTTTC NA TRBJ2-6 TRBV6-5 NA
CASSPPGGQGANQPQHF TGTGCCAGCTCACCACCGGGGGGACAGGGGGCGAATCAGCCCCAGCATTTT few TRBJ1-5 TRBV18 TRBD1
CSARDRVGPNYGYTF TGCAGTGCTAGAGATCGGGTGGGCCCTAACTATGGCTACACCTTC few TRBJ1-2 TRBV20-1 NA
CASSRRWQPQHF TGTGCCAGCAGCCGACGTTGGCAGCCCCAGCATTTT NA TRBJ1-5 TRBV5-6 NA
CASSYAPGVSGQPQHF TGTGCCAGCAGTTACGCCCCTGGAGTCAGCGGTCAGCCCCAGCATTTT NA TRBJ1-5 TRBV6-2/TRBV6-3 NA
CASSHGSGGAREQFF TGTGCCAGCAGCCATGGTAGCGGGGGGGCTAGGGAGCAGTTCTTC few TRBJ2-1 TRBV4-2 TRBD2
CSATRRSTRERQQFF TGCAGTGCTACCCGAAGGAGCACGCGGGAGCGTCAGCAGTTCTTC NA TRBJ2-1 TRBV20-1 TRBD2
CASSLQTSNTGELFF TGCGCCAGCAGCCTCCAAACGTCGAACACCGGGGAGCTGTTTTTT few TRBJ2-2 TRBV5-1 NA
CASRTGTRSTDTQYF TGTGCCAGCAGAACCGGGACTAGGTCCACAGATACGCAGTATTTT few TRBJ2-3 TRBV12-3/TRBV12-4 TRBD2
CASSPSLWVSGTEAFF TGTGCCAGCAGCCCCAGCCTCTGGGTCTCAGGAACTGAAGCTTTCTTT few TRBJ1-1 TRBV11-3 NA
CAWSVGLAGGGSYNEQFF TGTGCCTGGAGTGTAGGGCTAGCGGGAGGTGGGTCCTACAATGAGCAGTTCTTC NA TRBJ2-1 TRBV30 TRBD2
CASSTGLAGTDTQYF TGCGCCAGCAGCACAGGACTAGCGGGCACAGATACGCAGTATTTT NA TRBJ2-3 TRBV5-1 TRBD2
CASSIGQGAWASNIQYF TGTGCCAGTAGTATCGGACAGGGGGCGTGGGCTAGTAACATTCAGTACTTC many TRBJ2-4 TRBV19 TRBD1
CASSLTATYEQYF TGCGCCAGCAGCTTGACAGCCACCTACGAGCAGTACTTC NA TRBJ2-7 TRBV5-1 NA
CASSPPAAKNIQYF TGTGCCAGCTCTCCCCCGGCAGCCAAAAACATTCAGTACTTC NA TRBJ2-4 TRBV18 NA
CASSLVVGGRSSTDTQYF TGCGCCAGCAGCTTGGTTGTGGGGGGGCGATCCAGCACAGATACGCAGTATTTT few TRBJ2-3 TRBV5-1 NA
CASSSEGVQPQHF TGTGCCAGCAGTTCAGAGGGCGTTCAGCCCCAGCATTTT NA TRBJ1-5 TRBV12-3/TRBV12-4 NA
CASGRGTANTGELFF TGCGCCAGCGGTAGAGGGACAGCGAACACCGGGGAGCTGTTTTTT few TRBJ2-2 TRBV5-1 TRBD1
CAISGVGRTSGVSSYNEQFF TGTGCCATCAGTGGGGTCGGTAGGACTAGCGGGGTGAGCTCCTACAATGAGCAGTTCTTC few TRBJ2-1 TRBV10-3 TRBD2
CASSVQGSGANVLTF TGCGCCAGCAGCGTACAGGGCTCTGGGGCCAACGTCCTGACTTTC few TRBJ2-6 TRBV5-1 NA
CASSFGGMDTEAFF TGCGCCAGCAGCTTCGGGGGGATGGACACTGAAGCTTTCTTT few TRBJ1-1 TRBV5-1 NA
CAISDLQGADTQYF TGTGCCATCAGTGACCTACAGGGGGCAGATACGCAGTATTTT few TRBJ2-3 TRBV10-3 TRBD1
CASRGTSGSTQYF TGTGCCAGCCGAGGGACTAGCGGAAGTACGCAGTATTTT few TRBJ2-3 TRBV14 TRBD2
CASSPSGDAYNEQFF TGTGCCAGCAGTCCTAGCGGGGATGCTTACAATGAGCAGTTCTTC NA TRBJ2-1 TRBV7-6 TRBD2
CASRGAGGYTEAFF TGTGCCAGCAGGGGAGCAGGGGGCTATACTGAAGCTTTCTTT few TRBJ1-1 TRBV2 TRBD1
CASSLGAGWADTQYF TGTGCCAGCAGCCTAGGGGCAGGGTGGGCAGATACGCAGTATTTT many TRBJ2-3 TRBV25-1 NA
CAISDRGNTGELFF TGTGCCATCAGTGATCGGGGAAACACCGGGGAGCTGTTTTTT few TRBJ2-2 TRBV10-3 NA
CASSLIPSGSQETQYF TGCGCCAGCAGCTTGATCCCTAGCGGGAGCCAAGAGACCCAGTACTTC few TRBJ2-5 TRBV5-1 TRBD2
CASRGQGAIKAFF TGTGCCAGCAGAGGACAGGGGGCTATAAAAGCTTTCTTT few TRBJ1-1 TRBV6-1 TRBD1